These 8 T cell receptor beta chains originate from one sample sequenced in a study of identical twins. TCRdb itself ran the 5' RACE reads through MiXCR, one entry per CDR3 protein. The table has about 330,000 distinct CDR3 sequences, 9% to 15% seen once. Separately, the same data were catalogued under a study of yellow fever vaccine responses in identical twins.

The specimen was CD8+ T cells sorted from blood. These receptors originate from a woman aged 18-29 years in good health.

This chain links TRBV6-5 with TRBJ1-1; D call uncertain. The CDR3 covers 15 residues. The V gene lost 3 bases and the J gene lost 0 bases, with 11 bases spanning the gap. Germline loops: CDR1 MNHEY, CDR2 SVGAGI. CDR3 DNA: TGTGCCAGCAGTTATAACCCCCAGCTGAACACTGAAGCTTTCTTT. The encoded protein is CASSYNPQLNTEAFF.

In its sample, this clonotype was seen a few times. The genes are TRBV6-4 and TRBJ2-3; 10 positions agree with TRBD2. The CDR3 has 14 residues. V trimming: 4 bases; J trimming: 4 bases; junction bases outside the gene matches: 2. Per germline, CDR1 MRHNA and CDR2 SNTAGT. The CDR3 bases are TGTGCCAGCAGTGCTAGCGGGAGTCCAGATACGCAGTATTTT. It yields the protein CASSASGSPDTQYF.

Many counts were recorded for this clonotype. The chain has TRBV20-1 and TRBJ1-6; 7 nucleotides agree with TRBD1. There are 16 residues in the CDR3. Losses at the gene ends were 2 bases for V and 8 bases for J; bases not matched to a gene: 12. CDR1 is DFQATT and CDR2 is SNEGSKA in the germline V gene (reference sequence). As DNA, the CDR3 is TGCAGTGCTAGATCCCAGGGGGGGAGCATACATTCACCCCTCCACTTT. Protein product: CSARSQGGSIHSPLHF.

The gene calls are TRBV7-6 and TRBJ2-3; 9 nucleotides agree with TRBD2. After removal of 5 bases from V and 4 bases from J, the junction contained 7 bases not matched to a gene. This CDR3 spans 15 amino acids. Germline V gene sequence: CDR1 SGHVS, CDR2 FNYEAQ. CDR3 nucleotide sequence: TGTGCCAGCAGCCAGTCGGCGGGGGGGCCAGATACGCAGTATTTT. This sequence encodes CASSQSAGGPDTQYF.

This clonotype was detected only a few times. This rearrangement joins TRBV28 to TRBJ1-1; the match to TRBD1 covers 10 bases. Per germline, CDR1 MDHEN and CDR2 SYDVKM. The length of the CDR3 is 18 residues. Unmatched junction bases numbered 13, after V lost 6 bases and J lost 0 bases. DNA for the CDR3: TGTGCCAGCAGCCCCCTTTTCGGGACAGGGGATTTGAACACTGAAGCTTTCTTT. Amino acids: CASSPLFGTGDLNTEAFF.

The chain is built from TRBV12-3 or TRBV12-4 and TRBJ2-3; 8 bases are a match to TRBD1. CDR3 length: 16 amino acids. Trimming removed 3 bases from V and 4 bases from J; junction bases left unmatched: 9. CDR3 sequence (DNA): TGTGCCAGCAGTTTCCCCCGGACAGGGATGCCAGATACGCAGTATTTT. Translated, it gives CASSFPRTGMPDTQYF.

This clonotype was counted ten times or more. The rearrangement joins TRBV19 to TRBJ2-1; D possibly corresponds to TRBD2 (6 bases). This CDR3 is built from 14 residues. The V and J ends lost 4 bases and 6 bases respectively, with 13 bases between them. Germline-derived CDR1 and CDR2 are LNHDA and SQIVND (reference sequence). CDR3 protein: CASSTIAEPNEQFF. The DNA of the CDR3 is TGTGCCAGTAGTACGATAGCGGAACCCAATGAGCAGTTCTTC.

V is TRBV4-1 and J is TRBJ2-1, with TRBD1 matching 9 bases. Germline V gene lookup returns CDR1 MGHRA and CDR2 YSYEKL. The CDR3 has 16 residues. V shed 4 bases and J 8 bases; nucleotides not matched to a gene: 12. This CDR3 reads CASSRRGAQGADEQFF. CDR3 nucleotides: TGCGCCAGCAGCCGAAGGGGGGCACAGGGGGCTGATGAGCAGTTCTTC.